This T cell receptor beta chain was profiled in a study of blood T cell repertoires in COVID-19. Study-level background: COVID-19 samples, acute and convalescent, were from the United States, Italy and Spain. PBMCs, B-cell-depleted T cells, or T cells provided the cDNA or gDNA that made up the material.

Here immunoSEQ multiplex PCR was the method, and the copy in TCRdb shows in-frame clones only, minus some. This sample has nearly 350,000 clones, with about 88% found just once. The sequencing input was PBMCs or T cells enriched from blood (not recorded which). This receptor was taken from a woman aged 25-40 years who had recovered from COVID-19.

CDR3 protein: CASSEGPGAAEKLFF. CDR3 sequence (DNA): TGTGCCAGCAGTGAAGGACCGGGAGCAGCTGAAAAACTGTTTTTT. The chain combines TRBV6-1 with TRBJ1-4; D not resolved. Germline V gene lookup returns CDR1 MNHNS and CDR2 SASEGT. The germline V and J ends were trimmed by 1 base and 7 bases, with 13 bases remaining between them. The CDR3 is made up of 15 amino acids.